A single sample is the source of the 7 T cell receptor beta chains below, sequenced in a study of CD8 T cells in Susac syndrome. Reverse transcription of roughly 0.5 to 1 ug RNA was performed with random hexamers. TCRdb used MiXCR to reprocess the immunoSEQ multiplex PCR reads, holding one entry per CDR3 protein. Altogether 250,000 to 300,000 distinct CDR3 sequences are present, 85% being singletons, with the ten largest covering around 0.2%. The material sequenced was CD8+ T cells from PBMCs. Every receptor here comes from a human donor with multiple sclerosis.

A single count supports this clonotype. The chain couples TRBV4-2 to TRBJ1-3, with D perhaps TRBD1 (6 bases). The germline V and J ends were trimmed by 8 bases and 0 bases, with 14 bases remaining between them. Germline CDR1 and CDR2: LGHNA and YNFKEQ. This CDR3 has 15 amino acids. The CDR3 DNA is TGTGCCAGCCTTAAACAGGGCATCTCTGGAAACACCATATATTTT. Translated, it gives CASLKQGISGNTIYF.

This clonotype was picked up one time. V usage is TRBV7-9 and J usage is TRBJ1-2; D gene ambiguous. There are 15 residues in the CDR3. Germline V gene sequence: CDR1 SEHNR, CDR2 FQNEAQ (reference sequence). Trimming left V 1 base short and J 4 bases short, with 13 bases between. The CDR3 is CASSLVPQTIYGYTF. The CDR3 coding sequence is TGTGCCAGCAGCTTAGTACCACAGACAATCTATGGCTACACCTTC.

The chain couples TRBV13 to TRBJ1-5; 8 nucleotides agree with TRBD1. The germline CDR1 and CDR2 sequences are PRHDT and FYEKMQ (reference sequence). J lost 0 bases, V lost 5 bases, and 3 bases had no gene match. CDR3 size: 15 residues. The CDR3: CASSTGTGSNQPQHF. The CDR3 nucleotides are TGTGCCAGCAGCACTGGGACAGGTAGCAATCAGCCCCAGCATTTT.

The CDR3 nucleotides are TGCAGTGCTAGAGATGCAACACCCGTGGGGCCGAACTATGGCTACACCTTC. This codes for CSARDATPVGPNYGYTF. The chain has TRBV20-1 and TRBJ1-2; D possibly corresponds to TRBD1 (5 bases). This CDR3 region has 17 residues. Deletions cut 0 bases from V and 2 bases from J, with 19 bases between. Germline CDR1 and CDR2: DFQATT and SNEGSKA (reference sequence).

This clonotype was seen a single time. CDR3 nucleotides: TGTGCCAGCAGTCCGAACTCCCCCCTAGCGGGGGGCAATGAGCAGTTCTTC. Translated: CASSPNSPLAGGNEQFF. V is TRBV27 and J is TRBJ2-1; 11 bases map to TRBD2. CDR1 is MNHEY and CDR2 is SMNVEV in the germline V gene (reference sequence). This CDR3 contains 17 residues. J lost 6 bases, V lost 5 bases, and 12 bases had no gene match.

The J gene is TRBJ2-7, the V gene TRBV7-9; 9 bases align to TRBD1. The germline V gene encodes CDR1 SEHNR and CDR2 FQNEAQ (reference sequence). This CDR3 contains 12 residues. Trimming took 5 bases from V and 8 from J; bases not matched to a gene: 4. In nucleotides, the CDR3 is TGTGCCAGCAGCCGGACAGGGGACAAGCAGTACTTC. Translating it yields CASSRTGDKQYF.

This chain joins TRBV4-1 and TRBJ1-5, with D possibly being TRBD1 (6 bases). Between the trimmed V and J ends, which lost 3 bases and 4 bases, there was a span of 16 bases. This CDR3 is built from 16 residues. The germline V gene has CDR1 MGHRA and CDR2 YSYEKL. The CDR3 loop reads CASSHPPGQYNQPQHF. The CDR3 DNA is TGCGCCAGCAGCCACCCCCCTGGACAGTATAATCAGCCCCAGCATTTT.